Below, 31 T cell receptor beta chains from the same sample are listed, as sequenced in a study of Tregs in tolerant kidney transplant recipients. CFSE-labeled recipient PBMCs were cultured more than 5 days with irradiated graft donor PBMCs, then FACS-sorted. No antigen is known for these receptors. Some clones are missing from TCRdb's copy, which holds only in-frame ones; the method was immunoSEQ multiplex PCR. The sample records about 15,000 clones, about 53% being singletons. This sample comprised CD4+ T cells from blood cultured with allogeneic cells, obtained before the transplant. All receptors come from a human patient who received a combined kidney and bone marrow transplant.

The rearrangement joins TRBV5-4 to TRBJ1-1; D may be TRBD1 (5 bases). CDR1 is SGHNT and CDR2 is YYREEE in the germline V gene (reference sequence). The CDR3 is 13 amino acids. Between the trimmed V and J ends, which lost 4 bases and 1 base, there was a span of 8 bases. This CDR3 reads CASSRDRNTEAFF. The CDR3 DNA sequence: TGTGCCAGCAGCCGAGACAGGAACACTGAAGCTTTCTTT.

The chain couples TRBV30 to TRBJ1-2; 7 nucleotides align to TRBD1. CDR3 length equals 12 residues. Trimming cost V 7 bases and J 4 bases; bases outside gene matches: 6. Germline-derived CDR1 and CDR2 are GTSNPN and SVGIG (reference sequence). The CDR3: CAFDRDSYGYTF. The CDR3 coding sequence is TGTGCCTTCGACAGGGATTCCTATGGCTACACCTTC.

The V call is TRBV7-3, the J call TRBJ2-1; a weak D match, TRBD2 (7 bases). CDR1 is SGHTA and CDR2 is FQGTGA in the germline V gene. This CDR3 contains 17 residues. Trimming cost V 2 bases and J 2 bases, with 16 bases left between them. CDR3 DNA sequence: TGTGCCAGCAGCTTAGCCTTGGGGGGGGCCGCCTACAATGAGCAGTTCTTC. It is translated as CASSLALGGAAYNEQFF.

This sequence joins TRBV27 and TRBJ2-7; no definite D call. Germline V CDR1 and CDR2: MNHEY, SMNVEV (reference sequence). The CDR3 totals 14 residues. Trimming removed 6 bases from V and 1 base from J, with 13 bases in between. The CDR3 DNA sequence: TGTGCCAGCAGCTCTAGACCCGATTCCTACGAGCAGTACTTC. It is translated as CASSSRPDSYEQYF.

This clone was counted a few times. V usage is TRBV7-9 and J usage is TRBJ2-2; D uncertain. V shed 7 bases and J shed 9 bases, with 12 bases lying between them. This CDR3 region has 12 residues. Germline V gene sequence: CDR1 SEHNR, CDR2 FQNEAQ (reference sequence). CDR3 coding DNA: TGTGCCAGCACCAGTCGTCTCAGGGAGCTGTTTTTT. This codes for CASTSRLRELFF.

The chain employs TRBV18 and TRBJ2-1, with 8 bases lining up with TRBD2. Germline V lookup: CDR1 KGHSH, CDR2 LQKENI. CDR3 length: 16 amino acids. Unmatched junction bases numbered 9, after V lost 4 bases and J lost 4 bases. Written as DNA, the CDR3 is TGTGCCAGCTCACTAAATAGCGGGACCTATTACAATGAGCAGTTCTTC. This codes for CASSLNSGTYYNEQFF. The full variable domain, its missing parts supplied by reference TRBV18 and TRBJ2-1, is NAGVMQNPRHLVRRRGQEARLRCSPMKGHSHVYWYRQLPEEGLKFMVYLQKENIIDESGMPKERFSAEFPKEGPSILRIQQVVRGDSAAYFCASSLNSGTYYNEQFFGPGTRLTVL.

This chain uses TRBV27 with TRBJ2-3, with D maybe TRBD1 (5 bases). Trimming removed 2 bases from V and 7 bases from J, with 16 bases in between. Per germline, CDR1 MNHEY and CDR2 SMNVEV (reference sequence). The CDR3 has 15 residues. In DNA, the CDR3 is TGTGCCAGCAGTTTAACAGGATCAGTATTGAATACGCAGTATTTT. Its translation is CASSLTGSVLNTQYF.

The chain carries TRBV21-1 and TRBJ1-1; no DNA check was done on the table's D call, TRBD1. TRBV21-1 is deemed a pseudogene. The CDR3 totals 15 residues. The chain's CDR3 is CASSKDQGMNTEAFF. In nucleotides, the CDR3 is TGTGCCAGCAGCAAAGATCAGGGGATGAACACTGAAGCTTTCTTT.

The chain joins TRBV27 to TRBJ1-5; D is ambiguous. Germline V gene sequence: CDR1 MNHEY, CDR2 SMNVEV (reference sequence). This CDR3 spans 15 amino acids. The V gene lost 1 base and the J gene lost 0 bases, with 7 bases spanning the gap. The CDR3: CASSLLGGSNQPQHF. CDR3 DNA: TGTGCCAGCAGTTTATTGGGAGGTAGCAATCAGCCCCAGCATTTT.

V and J are TRBV5-6 and TRBJ2-7; 7 bases fit TRBD2. Looked up from germline, CDR1 is SGHDT and CDR2 is YYEEEE. There are 15 residues in the CDR3. V shed 2 bases, J shed 2 bases, and the junction held 7 bases outside the gene matches. The CDR3 is CASSFISSGPYEQYF. The DNA of the CDR3 is TGTGCCAGCAGCTTTATCTCTAGCGGTCCCTACGAGCAGTACTTC. Together with reference TRBV5-6 and TRBJ2-7, the CDR3 gives the full variable domain: DAGVTQSPTHLIKTRGQQVTLRCSPKSGHDTVSWYQQALGQGPQFIFQYYEEEERQRGNFPDRFSGHQFPNYSSELNVNALLLGDSALYLCASSFISSGPYEQYFGPGTRLTVT.

This chain joins TRBV18 and TRBJ2-3; D possibly corresponds to TRBD2 (5 bases). CDR1 KGHSH and CDR2 LQKENI come from the germline V gene. CDR3 length: 13 residues. V lost 3 bases and J 1 base, leaving 5 bases between the germline ends. CDR3 DNA sequence: TGTGCCAGCTCACCCGGGGGCACAGATACGCAGTATTTT. Residues: CASSPGGTDTQYF.

The chain employs TRBV11-2 and TRBJ2-5, with 9 bases aligning to TRBD2. This CDR3 spans 16 amino acids. The V segment lost 6 bases and the J segment 0 bases; nucleotides outside the gene matches: 8. The germline CDR1 and CDR2 sequences are SGHAT and FQNNGV. Written as DNA, the CDR3 is TGTGCCAGCAGTCGCTTAGCGGGGGCCTACCAAGAGACCCAGTACTTC. Protein product: CASSRLAGAYQETQYF.

This chain links TRBV7-2 with TRBJ1-5, with D maybe TRBD1 (6 bases). Germline V lookup: CDR1 SGHTA, CDR2 FQGNSA. V was trimmed by 4 bases and J by 4 bases, leaving 8 bases between them. CDR3 length: 13 residues. CDR3 loop: CASSWTANQPQHF. CDR3 DNA sequence: TGTGCCAGCAGCTGGACAGCTAATCAGCCCCAGCATTTT.

Worth noting for this clone: One junction end does not reproduce the germline sequence, and a read error may be involved. The rearrangement joins TRBV20-1 to TRBJ1-6; D gene ambiguous. This CDR3 is 11 amino acids long. Germline loops: CDR1 DFQATT, CDR2 SNEGSKA (reference sequence). The CDR3 DNA reads TGCAGTGCTAGTAAAAATTCCCCCCTCCACTTT. Amino acid sequence: CSASKNSPLHF.

Points on this clone: This specimen includes other DNA sequences encoding the same CDR3. V usage is TRBV29-1 and J usage is TRBJ1-6; unclear D gene. The V gene's germline CDR1 is SQVTM and CDR2 ANQGSEA. The CDR3 totals 11 residues. Trimming cost V 6 bases and J 10 bases, with 10 bases left between them. The chain's CDR3 is CSVMESSPLHF. The DNA for the CDR3 is TGCAGCGTGATGGAGTCCTCACCCCTCCACTTT.

The rearrangement uses TRBV14 and TRBJ2-5, with D tentatively TRBD2 (7 bases). The germline V gene encodes CDR1 SGHDN and CDR2 FVKESK. The CDR3 spans 14 residues. The V and J ends lost 6 bases and 4 bases respectively, with 15 bases between them. The CDR3 here is CASRRTGRGETQYF. Written as DNA, the CDR3 is TGTGCCAGCAGGCGAACAGGGAGGGGAGAGACCCAGTACTTC.

This chain joins TRBV9 and TRBJ2-3, with TRBD2 as a possible D gene (5 bases). The CDR3 is made up of 16 amino acids. The V end lost 4 bases, the J end lost 1 base, and 16 bases lay between the germline ends. Germline lookup yields CDR1 SGDLS and CDR2 YYNGEE. CDR3 sequence reads: CASSPQLTTRTDTQYF. The CDR3 DNA sequence: TGTGCCAGCAGCCCTCAACTGACTACCCGCACAGATACGCAGTATTTT.

This clone appeared a few times. The chain is built from TRBV7-9 and TRBJ1-1; D not resolved. With 5 bases removed from V and 4 bases from J, the gap between germline ends came to 5 bases. Germline loops: CDR1 SEHNR, CDR2 FQNEAQ (reference sequence). The CDR3 length is 11 residues. CDR3 amino acids: CASSLSTEAFF. The CDR3 region has the DNA TGTGCCAGCAGCCTTAGCACTGAAGCTTTCTTT.

The genes are TRBV27 and TRBJ2-3; 13 bases fit TRBD2. The germline gives CDR1 MNHEY, CDR2 SMNVEV (reference sequence). Trimming took 9 bases from V and 3 from J; bases not matched to a gene: 6. There are 15 residues in the CDR3. CDR3 nucleotide sequence: TGTGCCAGTTACCGACTAGCGGGAGGTACAGATACGCAGTATTTT. Translation: CASYRLAGGTDTQYF.

V is TRBV5-6 and J is TRBJ2-5, with a weak D call TRBD2 (5 bases). The CDR3 spans 16 residues. V was trimmed by 4 bases and J by 5 bases, leaving 21 bases between them. Germline V CDR1 and CDR2: SGHDT, YYEEEE. In DNA form, the CDR3 reads TGTGCCAGCAGCGACTACCTGGGCCCCGCCAGGGAGACCCAGTACTTC. This sequence encodes CASSDYLGPARETQYF.

The chain joins TRBV20-1 to TRBJ1-1; maybe TRBD1 (6 bases). This CDR3 has 11 residues. Germline V gene lookup returns CDR1 DFQATT and CDR2 SNEGSKA (reference sequence). Deletions cut 5 bases from V and 4 bases from J, with 8 bases between. The CDR3 loop is CSARGATEAFF. The CDR3 nucleotides are TGCAGTGCTCGGGGGGCCACTGAAGCTTTCTTT.

This chain uses TRBV18 with TRBJ2-3; D not certain. V lost 7 bases and J lost 0, with 5 bases in between. This CDR3 comprises 12 residues. Looked up from germline, CDR1 is KGHSH and CDR2 is LQKENI. CDR3 in amino acids: CASLTSTDTQYF. CDR3 sequence (DNA): TGTGCCAGCTTGACTAGCACAGATACGCAGTATTTT.

This clone was counted between two and nine times. The gene calls are TRBV27 and TRBJ2-7, with 7 bases fitting TRBD2. Germline trimming cut 6 bases from V and 6 bases from J; bases unmatched to any gene: 11. The CDR3 totals 14 residues. Germline CDR1 is MNHEY and CDR2 is SMNVEV (reference sequence). CDR3 coding DNA: TGTGCCAGCAGCCTTCGGGGGGTTCGGGCCGAGCAGTACTTC. As protein: CASSLRGVRAEQYF.

The chain links TRBV7-8 to TRBJ2-3; 11 bases fit TRBD2. The CDR3 has 16 amino acids. CDR1 is SGHVS and CDR2 is FQNEAQ in the germline V gene. J was trimmed by 4 bases and V by 5 bases; bases with no gene match: 8. CDR3 amino acids: CASSDLLAGAADTQYF. CDR3 in DNA: TGTGCCAGCAGCGATTTACTAGCGGGAGCGGCAGATACGCAGTATTTT.

The rearrangement uses TRBV5-5 and TRBJ2-1; 7 nucleotides align to TRBD2. Germline V lookup: CDR1 SGHKS, CDR2 YYEKEE (reference sequence). The CDR3 has 15 residues. Trimming took 0 bases from V and 1 from J; bases not matched to a gene: 1. The CDR3: CASSLGGSSYNEQFF. The CDR3 nucleotides are TGTGCCAGCAGCTTGGGCGGGAGTTCCTACAATGAGCAGTTCTTC.

The chain recombines TRBV4-2 with TRBJ2-3, with D perhaps TRBD2 (5 bases). Germline CDR1 reads LGHNA; CDR2 reads YNFKEQ. Trimming took off 0 bases at V and 5 bases at J, with 6 bases between the two ends. The CDR3 spans 13 residues. CDR3 DNA: TGTGCCAGCAGCCAAGATCGGGGAGATACGCAGTATTTT. Amino acid sequence: CASSQDRGDTQYF.

This rearrangement joins TRBV18 to TRBJ2-3; 10 bases agree with TRBD2. This CDR3 has 17 residues. The V and J ends lost 6 bases and 4 bases, in that order; junction bases with no gene match: 13. Germline CDR1 and CDR2: KGHSH and LQKENI. DNA of the CDR3: TGTGCCAGCTCCCCGCTACTAGCGGGAATTCGATCAGATACGCAGTATTTT. Amino acids: CASSPLLAGIRSDTQYF. The whole variable domain, remainder taken from reference TRBV18 and TRBJ2-3, is NAGVMQNPRHLVRRRGQEARLRCSPMKGHSHVYWYRQLPEEGLKFMVYLQKENIIDESGMPKERFSAEFPKEGPSILRIQQVVRGDSAAYFCASSPLLAGIRSDTQYFGPGTRLTVL.

This clone showed up just a few times. The chain has TRBV5-4 and TRBJ2-5, with 9 nucleotides matching TRBD1. There are 17 residues in the CDR3. The germline V gene encodes CDR1 SGHNT and CDR2 YYREEE (reference sequence). The trim removed 3 bases at V and 3 bases at J, leaving 12 bases unmatched. CDR3 sequence reads: CASSSGTGNLAKETQYF. The CDR3 region has the DNA TGTGCCAGCAGCTCCGGGACAGGGAATTTGGCCAAAGAGACCCAGTACTTC.

This clone was counted only a few times. The V call is TRBV5-1, the J call TRBJ1-5, with D tentatively TRBD1 (5 bases). V was shortened by 6 bases and J by 0 bases, with 13 bases between the two germline ends. The germline V gene encodes CDR1 SGHRS and CDR2 YFSETQ. The CDR3 has 15 amino acids. CDR3 DNA sequence: TGCGCCAGCACCCCTGCAGGGCATAGCAATCAGCCCCAGCATTTT. Its translation: CASTPAGHSNQPQHF. Full variable domain (rest looked up from reference TRBV5-1 and TRBJ1-5): KAGVTQTPRYLIKTRGQQVTLSCSPISGHRSVSWYQQTPGQGLQFLFEYFSETQRNKGNFPGRFSGRQFSNSRSEMNVSTLELGDSALYLCASTPAGHSNQPQHFGDGTRLSIL.

The chain is built from TRBV23-1 and TRBJ2-5; D possibly corresponds to TRBD2 (6 bases). TRBV23-1 is an ORF, with its function uncertain. V was trimmed by 0 bases and J by 1 base, leaving 12 bases between them. This CDR3 is 16 amino acids long. CDR3: CASSQSGGGSQETQYF. In nucleotides, the CDR3 is TGCGCCAGCAGTCAATCCGGGGGAGGAAGCCAAGAGACCCAGTACTTC.

This clone has more than one count but fewer than ten. The gene calls are TRBV18 and TRBJ1-6; possibly TRBD1 for D (6 bases). The CDR3 consists of 15 residues. Trimming took 5 bases from V and 10 from J, leaving 18 bases between them. Germline CDR1 reads KGHSH; CDR2 reads LQKENI. The CDR3 loop reads CASSSGARATSPLHF. The CDR3 DNA follows: TGTGCCAGCTCATCAGGGGCCAGGGCAACCTCACCCCTCCACTTT.